This T cell receptor (beta chain) was identified in a study of control samples from healthy donors and cancer patients (dated by TCRdb to the early 2020s). Libraries were made using the immunoSEQ multiplex PCR assay. The table comes from immuneACCESS by way of TCRdb, which keeps in-frame sequences with V and J called. Part of the clones is missing from these tables; in studies checked, under half for an unresolved V gene and the rest for unknown reasons. This sample has 100,000 to 150,000 clones in its table, and roughly 92% of those were observed once. The leading ten clones occupy around 6% of the sample. For this clone: What antigen it recognizes has not been identified. Within one base of it there is no much larger clone, and no base qualities were kept.

For this chain, trimming is 0 bases at the V end and 4 bases at the J end, and the number of junction bases without a gene match is 3. The CDR3 has 16 amino acids, counting the end cysteine and phenylalanine. Only the CDR3 DNA stays, 48 bases, in frame from base 1. CDR1 and CDR2 (LGHNA, YNFKEQ) derive from the germline V gene. This sequence uses TRBV4-2 and TRBJ2-3; 11 bases in the middle match TRBD1. The sample comprised blood. The sequence came from a man aged 18 to 30 in good health. The nucleotide sequence reads TGTGCCAGCAGCCAAGATTCGGGACAGGGGGCAGATACGCAGTATTTT. Protein translation: CASSQDSGQGADTQYF.